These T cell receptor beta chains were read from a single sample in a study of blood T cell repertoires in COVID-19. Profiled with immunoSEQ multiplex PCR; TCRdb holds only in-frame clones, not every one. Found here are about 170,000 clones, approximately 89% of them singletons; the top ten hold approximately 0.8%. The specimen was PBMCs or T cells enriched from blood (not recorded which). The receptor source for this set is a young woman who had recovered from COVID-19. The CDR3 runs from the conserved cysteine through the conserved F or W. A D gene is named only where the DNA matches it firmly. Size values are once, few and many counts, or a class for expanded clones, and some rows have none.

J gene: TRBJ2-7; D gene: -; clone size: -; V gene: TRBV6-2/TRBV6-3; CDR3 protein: CASSRQETYEQYF; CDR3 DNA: TGTGCCAGCAGTCGGCAGGAAACCTACGAGCAGTACTTC
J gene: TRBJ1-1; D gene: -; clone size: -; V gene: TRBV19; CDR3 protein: CASSWGGTEAFF; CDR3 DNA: TGTGCCAGTTCTTGGGGGGGCACTGAAGCTTTCTTT
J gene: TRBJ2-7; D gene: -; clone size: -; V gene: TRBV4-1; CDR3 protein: CASSQDLVTLEQYF; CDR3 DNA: TGCGCCAGCAGCCAAGATCTAGTGACGCTCGAGCAGTACTTC
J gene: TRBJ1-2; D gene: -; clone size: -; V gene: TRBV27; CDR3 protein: CASSLSRTAYGYTF; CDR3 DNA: TGTGCCAGCAGTTTATCTCGGACAGCCTATGGCTACACCTTC
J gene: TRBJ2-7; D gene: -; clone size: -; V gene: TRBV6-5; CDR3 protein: CASSYSAGLYEQYF; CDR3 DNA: TGTGCCAGCAGTTACTCGGCGGGTCTTTACGAGCAGTACTTC
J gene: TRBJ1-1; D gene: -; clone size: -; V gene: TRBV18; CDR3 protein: CASSPAANTEAFF; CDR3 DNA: TGTGCCAGCTCACCAGCGGCGAACACTGAAGCTTTCTTT
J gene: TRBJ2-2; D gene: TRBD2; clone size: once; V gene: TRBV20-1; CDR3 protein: CSASLGGRTGELFF; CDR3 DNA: TGCAGTGCTAGTCTCGGCGGGAGAACCGGGGAGCTGTTTTTT
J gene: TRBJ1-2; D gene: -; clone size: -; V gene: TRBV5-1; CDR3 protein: CASSPNREGYTF; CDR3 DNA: TGCGCCAGCAGCCCGAACAGGGAAGGCTACACCTTC
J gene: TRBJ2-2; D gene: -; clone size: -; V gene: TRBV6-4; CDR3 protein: CASSTEVGGELFF; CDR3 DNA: TGTGCCAGCAGCACGGAGGTCGGCGGGGAGCTGTTTTTT
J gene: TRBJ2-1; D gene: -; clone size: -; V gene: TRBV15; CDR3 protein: CATGWTVDNEQFF; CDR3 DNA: TGTGCCACCGGCTGGACAGTCGACAATGAGCAGTTCTTC
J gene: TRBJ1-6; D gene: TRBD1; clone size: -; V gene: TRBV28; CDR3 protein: CASIGTGGYNSPLHF; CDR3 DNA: TGTGCCAGCATCGGGACAGGGGGGTATAATTCACCCCTCCACTTT
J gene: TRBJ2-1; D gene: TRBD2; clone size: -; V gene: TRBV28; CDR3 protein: CASSFERGGDGYNEQFF; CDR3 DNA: TGTGCCAGCAGTTTCGAAAGGGGAGGGGACGGCTACAATGAGCAGTTCTTC
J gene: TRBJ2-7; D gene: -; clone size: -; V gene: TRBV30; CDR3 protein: CAWDLGGLGEQYF; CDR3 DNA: TGTGCCTGGGACTTAGGAGGTCTGGGGGAGCAGTACTTC
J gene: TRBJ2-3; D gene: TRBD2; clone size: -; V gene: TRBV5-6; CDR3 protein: CASSGTSGSTQYF; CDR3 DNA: TGTGCCAGCAGCGGGACTAGCGGGAGTACGCAGTATTTT
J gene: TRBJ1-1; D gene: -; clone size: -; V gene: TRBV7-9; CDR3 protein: CASSLGTVEAFF; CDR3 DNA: TGTGCCAGCAGCTTAGGTACAGTTGAAGCTTTCTTT
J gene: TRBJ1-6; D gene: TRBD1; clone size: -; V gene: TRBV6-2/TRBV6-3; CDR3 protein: CASSYGTAVFRSDSPLHF; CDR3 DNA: TGTGCCAGCAGTTACGGGACAGCGGTGTTTCGGTCGGATTCACCCCTCCACTTT
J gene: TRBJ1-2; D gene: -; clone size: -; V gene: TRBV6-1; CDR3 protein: CASSDGAVPGYTF; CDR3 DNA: TGTGCCAGCAGTGATGGGGCAGTCCCAGGCTACACCTTC
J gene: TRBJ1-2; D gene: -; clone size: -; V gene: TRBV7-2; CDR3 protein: CASNKPPGEHNYGYTF; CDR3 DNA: TGTGCCAGCAACAAACCCCCAGGCGAACATAACTATGGCTACACCTTC
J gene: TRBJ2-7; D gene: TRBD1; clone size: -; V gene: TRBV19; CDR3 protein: CASSMSPTGGYEQYF; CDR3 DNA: TGTGCCAGTAGTATGTCCCCGACAGGGGGCTACGAGCAGTACTTC
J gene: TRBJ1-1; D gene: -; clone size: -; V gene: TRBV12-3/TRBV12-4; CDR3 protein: CASRRTANTEAFF; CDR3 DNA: TGTGCCAGCAGGCGGACAGCGAACACTGAAGCTTTCTTT
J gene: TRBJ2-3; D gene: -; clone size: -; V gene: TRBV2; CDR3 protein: CASRPGVETDTQYF; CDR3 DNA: TGTGCCAGCAGACCAGGGGTGGAGACAGATACGCAGTATTTT
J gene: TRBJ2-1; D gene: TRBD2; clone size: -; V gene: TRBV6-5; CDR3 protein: CASSRLAEYNEQFF; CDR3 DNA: TGTGCCAGCAGTAGACTAGCGGAGTACAATGAGCAGTTCTTC
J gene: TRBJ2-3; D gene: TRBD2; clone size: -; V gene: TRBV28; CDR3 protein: CATGLAGSPSTDTQYF; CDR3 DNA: TGTGCCACTGGACTAGCGGGTTCACCTAGCACAGATACGCAGTATTTT
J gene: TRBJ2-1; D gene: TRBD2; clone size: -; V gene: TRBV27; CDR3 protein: CASQREGVYNEQFF; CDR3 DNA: TGTGCCAGTCAGCGGGAGGGCGTCTACAATGAGCAGTTCTTC
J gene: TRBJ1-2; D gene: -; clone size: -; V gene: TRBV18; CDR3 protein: CASSDRRGLDYGYTF; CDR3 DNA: TGTGCCAGCTCAGATCGTCGAGGGTTGGACTATGGCTACACCTTC
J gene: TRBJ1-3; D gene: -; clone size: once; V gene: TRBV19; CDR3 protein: CASSIRVGNGNTIYF; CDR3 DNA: TGTGCCAGTAGTATCAGGGTGGGCAATGGAAACACCATATATTTT
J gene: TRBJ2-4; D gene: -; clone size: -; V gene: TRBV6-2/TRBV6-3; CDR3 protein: CASSLRHRVAKNIQYF; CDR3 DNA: TGTGCCAGCAGTTTAAGGCACAGGGTGGCCAAAAACATTCAGTACTTC
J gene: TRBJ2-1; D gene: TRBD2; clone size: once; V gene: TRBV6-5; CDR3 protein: CASSYSASGSGDEQFF; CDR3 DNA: TGTGCCAGCAGTTACTCAGCTAGCGGGAGTGGAGATGAGCAGTTCTTC
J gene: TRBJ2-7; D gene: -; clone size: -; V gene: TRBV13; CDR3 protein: CASSFGGDGSYEQYF; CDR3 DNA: TGTGCCAGCAGCTTTGGCGGGGATGGCTCCTACGAGCAGTACTTC
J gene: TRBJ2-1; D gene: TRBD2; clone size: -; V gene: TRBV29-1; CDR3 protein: CSVERVVAGNEQFF; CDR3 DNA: TGCAGCGTTGAAAGGGTGGTAGCGGGAAATGAGCAGTTCTTC
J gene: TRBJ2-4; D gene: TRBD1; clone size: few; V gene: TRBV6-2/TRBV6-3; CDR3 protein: CASSSGTGVNIQYF; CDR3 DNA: TGTGCCAGCAGTTCCGGGACAGGGGTGAACATTCAGTACTTC
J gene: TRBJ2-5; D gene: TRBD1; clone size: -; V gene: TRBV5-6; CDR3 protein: CASSLLAPGTGIQETQYF; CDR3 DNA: TGTGCCAGCAGCTTGCTGGCCCCCGGGACAGGAATCCAAGAGACCCAGTACTTC
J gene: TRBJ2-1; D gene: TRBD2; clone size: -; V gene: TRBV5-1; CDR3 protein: CASSLAWGSSGNNNEQFF; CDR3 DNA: TGCGCCAGCAGCTTGGCCTGGGGGTCTAGCGGGAATAACAATGAGCAGTTCTTC
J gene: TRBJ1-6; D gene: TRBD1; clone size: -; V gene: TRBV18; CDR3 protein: CASSPRDRVNNSPLHF; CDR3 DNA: TGTGCCAGCTCACCCCGCGACAGGGTGAATAATTCACCCCTCCACTTT
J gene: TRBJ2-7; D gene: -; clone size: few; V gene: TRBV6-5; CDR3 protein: CASSYSTRGAYEQYF; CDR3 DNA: TGTGCCAGCAGTTACTCGACCAGGGGAGCCTACGAGCAGTACTTC
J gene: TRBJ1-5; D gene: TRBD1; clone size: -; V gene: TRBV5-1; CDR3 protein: CASSPGTGEEPQHF; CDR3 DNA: TGCGCCAGCAGCCCCGGGACAGGGGAAGAGCCCCAGCATTTT
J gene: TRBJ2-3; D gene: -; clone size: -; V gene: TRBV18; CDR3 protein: CASSPFRPSSFTGSLGTDTQYF; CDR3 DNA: TGTGCCAGCTCACCTTTTCGGCCCTCCTCGTTCACGGGGAGTTTAGGCACAGATACGCAGTATTTT
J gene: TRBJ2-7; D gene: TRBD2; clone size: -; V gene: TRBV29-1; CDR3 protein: CSVVKDLPGLRVYEQYF; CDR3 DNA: TGCAGCGTTGTAAAAGACCTACCGGGACTAAGAGTCTACGAGCAGTACTTC
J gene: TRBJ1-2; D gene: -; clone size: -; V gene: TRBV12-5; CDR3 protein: CASGLWTAYYGYTF; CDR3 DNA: TGTGCTAGTGGCCTATGGACAGCCTACTATGGCTACACCTTC